This TCR beta chain is drawn from a study of human T cells and chemical hapten exposure. The germline V gene has CDR1 WSHSY and CDR2 SAAADI. The CDR3 is made up of 13 amino acids. Trimming cost V 6 bases and J 2 bases, with 10 bases left between them. Time point denoted: patch test 1, 2 weeks after DPC sensitization. Treatment here: therapeutic diphenylcyclopropenone sensitization with weekly scalp DPC. The starting material, unfractionated whole blood, was used for total RNA extraction. This clonotype was observed at least ten times. MiXCR, run by TCRdb on the RACE reads, gives a single entry per CDR3 protein. The top ten hold 4.5% of the sample, which has some 49,000 distinct CDR3 sequences, around 9% seen once.

The rearrangement links TRBV10-2 to TRBJ2-5, with unresolved D. The material was whole blood, obtained in connection with sensitization to the hapten diphenylcyclopropenone (DPC). This clonotype originated in a woman between 50 and 59 years old with alopecia areata. Some clones in this sample may be carry-over from other donors' samples. In nucleotides, the CDR3 is TGCGCCAGCAGCCGCGGACCTCAAGAGACCCAGTACTTC. Translated: CASSRGPQETQYF.